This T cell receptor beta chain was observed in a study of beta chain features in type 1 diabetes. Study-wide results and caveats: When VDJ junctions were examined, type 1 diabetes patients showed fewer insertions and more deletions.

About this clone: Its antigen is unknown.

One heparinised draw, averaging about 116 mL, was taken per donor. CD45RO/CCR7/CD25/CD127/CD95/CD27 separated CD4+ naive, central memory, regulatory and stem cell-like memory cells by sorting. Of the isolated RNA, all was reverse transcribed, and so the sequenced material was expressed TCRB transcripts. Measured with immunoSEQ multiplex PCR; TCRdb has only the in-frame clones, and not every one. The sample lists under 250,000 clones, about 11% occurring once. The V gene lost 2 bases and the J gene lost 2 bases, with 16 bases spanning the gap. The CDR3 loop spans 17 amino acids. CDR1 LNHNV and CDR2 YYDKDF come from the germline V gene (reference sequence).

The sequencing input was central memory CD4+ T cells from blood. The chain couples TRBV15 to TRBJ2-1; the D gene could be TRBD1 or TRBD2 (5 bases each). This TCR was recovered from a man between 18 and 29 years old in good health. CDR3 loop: CATSRSQPGPTYNEQFF. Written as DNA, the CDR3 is TGTGCCACCAGCAGATCACAACCGGGACCAACCTACAATGAGCAGTTCTTC. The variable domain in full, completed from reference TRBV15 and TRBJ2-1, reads DAMVIQNPRYQVTQFGKPVTLSCSQTLNHNVMYWYQQKSSQAPKLLFHYYDKDFNNEADTPDNFQSRRPNTSFCFLDIRSPGLGDTAMYLCATSRSQPGPTYNEQFFGPGTRLTVL.